The present T cell receptor beta chain was sequenced within a study of PD-1 blockade in classical Hodgkin lymphoma. Study-wide results and caveats: When set against healthy donors, newly diagnosed patients were reported to show lower baseline TCR diversity. Exclusion was the outcome for patients who began nivolumab under 1 year after ASCT. By C4D1, diversity of CD4+ TCRs had risen significantly, whereas that of CD8+ TCRs had not.

This clone has only a few counts. Its antigen is unidentified. V lost 6 bases and J 5 bases, leaving 20 bases between the germline ends. This CDR3 has 16 residues. CDR1 SGHDT and CDR2 YYEEEE come from the germline V gene. The time point was: cycle 4 day 1 (C4D1), after about 6 weeks of nivolumab. Every patient relapsed after autologous stem cell transplantation, and brentuximab vedotin exposure varied. Profiled with immunoSEQ multiplex PCR; TCRdb holds only in-frame clones, not every one. This sample has tens of thousands of clones, with 83% found just once. Here the sequenced sample was peripheral blood mononuclear cells (PBMCs), taken before the fourth cycle of nivolumab. This TCR was sampled from a human donor with classical Hodgkin lymphoma. The J gene is TRBJ2-2, the V gene TRBV5-6, with D perhaps being TRBD1 or TRBD2 (6 bases each). The CDR3 nucleotides read TGTGCCAGCAAACGTGAGGGGGGAATAGTAACCGGGGAGCTGTTTTTT. Translated: CASKREGGIVTGELFF.